What follows describes a single TCR beta chain. Its antigen is still unknown. Clones were sequenced by immunoSEQ multiplex PCR, and TCRdb holds only the in-frame ones, with some missing. The table records around 20,000 clones, less than 75% of them present only once. Purity of the CD4+ and CD8+ cells, isolated by positive magnetic bead selection, was checked by flow cytometry. The CDR3 runs 11 residues. Trimming shortened V by 5 bases and J by 9 bases, and 14 bases separated the two germline ends. Germline-derived CDR1 and CDR2 are DFQATT and SNEGSKA (reference sequence). The data were obtained in a study of somatic mutations in cytotoxic T cells in rheumatoid arthritis. Whole-study results and caveats: CD8+ T-cell clonality showed no significant difference between rheumatoid arthritis patients and age-matched healthy controls. The top CD8+ clone topped 20% of CD8+ cells in about an eighth of the 65 patients.

This clonotype was sampled from a woman between 55 and 75 years old in good health. The sample taken for sequencing was CD8+ T cells sorted from blood. This rearrangement joins TRBV20-1 to TRBJ2-7; D unresolved. The CDR3 nucleotides are TGCAGTGCTTTGAAAAGTTGGGGGCAGTACTTC. It yields the protein CSALKSWGQYF.